What follows describes a single TCR beta chain. Its antigen is as yet unknown. Between the trimmed V and J ends, which lost 4 bases and 7 bases, there was a span of 5 bases. The CDR3 runs 10 residues. Germline CDR1 reads MNHEY; CDR2 reads SVGEGT. Controls were age- and sex-matched healthy donors. Through negative isolation, CD4+ and CD8+ T cells were obtained, while TEMRA cells were enriched using FACS. The sample is drawn from a study of CD8 T cells in Susac syndrome. An amount of RNA that ranged from roughly 0.5 to 1 ug was reverse transcribed with random hexamers. The CDR3 of TCR beta was amplified by immunoSEQ multiplex PCR across 54 Vbeta and 13 Jbeta. TCRdb independently ran MiXCR on the immunoSEQ multiplex PCR reads; one entry per CDR3 protein. Among 45,000 or so distinct CDR3 sequences, 93% were seen once, and the ten largest hold about 0.5%. Findings and caveats of the study: The study recognized that its TCR sequencing and HLA analysis covered a relatively small number of individuals.

V gene TRBV6-2 or TRBV6-3 combines with J gene TRBJ2-7; the D is unclear. The source is a human donor in good health. Sequenced material: CD8+ T cells from PBMCs. The CDR3 loop reads CASSSHEQYF. The CDR3 DNA follows: TGTGCCAGCAGTTCCCATGAGCAGTACTTC.